This T cell receptor beta chain came from a study of response to subunit inactivated influenza vaccine. Whole-study findings and limits: Authors suggested each seasonal influenza vaccination recruits few new T cells.

Each CDR3 protein gets one entry after TCRdb re-called the RT-PCR reads with MiXCR. The repertoire includes 530,000 or so distinct CDR3 sequences, around 15% of them detected once, and 11% sits in the top ten. As concerns this clonotype: Its antigen is not identified.

Germline CDR1 reads KGHDR; CDR2 reads SFDVKD. CDR3 length: 12 residues. Deletions cut 5 bases from V and 4 bases from J, with 7 bases between. V usage is TRBV24-1 and J usage is TRBJ2-5; D perhaps matches TRBD2 (5 bases). This receptor was identified in a man in his fifties who received an inactivated influenza vaccine. The sequenced sample was PBMCs from blood, obtained less than 13 days after vaccination. CDR3 loop: CATSGGVETQYF. CDR3 DNA: TGTGCCACCAGTGGGGGAGTAGAGACCCAGTACTTC.